These 26 T cell receptor beta chains came from one sample sequenced in a study of OX40 agonist ivuxolimab in advanced cancers. The data were produced by immunoSEQ multiplex PCR, yet TCRdb's version contains in-frame clones alone and is incomplete. The repertoire holds fewer than 100,000 clones, with roughly nine tenths as singletons. The source material was CD4+ or CD8+ T cells sorted from blood, sampled in a trial of the OX40 agonist ivuxolimab. The origin of the receptors is an adult with an advanced solid tumor such as melanoma, head and neck, liver or kidney cancer.

A note on this clone: At the DNA level, this CDR3 is encoded by other sequences in the same sample as well. The V and J genes are TRBV5-4 and TRBJ1-3, with a possible D match to TRBD1 (6 bases). CDR3 size: 14 residues. Germline CDR1 is SGHNT and CDR2 is YYREEE (reference sequence). Trimming pared 3 bases from V and 0 bases from J, leaving 7 bases between. CDR3 protein: CASSSDSSGNTIYF. Here the CDR3 DNA reads TGTGCCAGCAGCTCGGACAGCTCTGGAAACACCATATATTTT.

This clone came up once. V is TRBV7-2 and J is TRBJ2-7; 8 bases agree with TRBD1. CDR1 SGHTA and CDR2 FQGNSA come from the germline V gene. This CDR3 spans 15 amino acids. V shed 3 bases, J shed 1 base, and the junction held 5 bases outside the gene matches. The CDR3 protein is CASSFRQGQSYEQYF. The CDR3 coding sequence is TGTGCCAGCAGCTTCCGACAGGGGCAGTCCTACGAGCAGTACTTC.

V is TRBV5-4 and J is TRBJ2-3; D is undetermined. The CDR3 consists of 14 residues. The germline gives CDR1 SGHNT, CDR2 YYREEE (reference sequence). Trimming removed 0 bases at V and 2 bases at J, with 7 bases between. CDR3 bases: TGTGCCAGCAGCTTGGAGCCATTCACAGATACGCAGTATTTT. It encodes CASSLEPFTDTQYF.

The rearrangement uses TRBV9 and TRBJ1-2; 7 nucleotides match TRBD1. The V segment lost 3 bases and the J segment 7 bases; nucleotides outside the gene matches: 15. CDR1 is SGDLS and CDR2 is YYNGEE in the germline V gene. This CDR3 has 16 amino acids. CDR3 DNA sequence: TGTGCCAGCAGCGGACAGGGTGGGGATACTTATGGTGGCTACACCTTC. Translating gives CASSGQGGDTYGGYTF.

V gene TRBV2 combines with J gene TRBJ2-1; D uncertain. Per germline, CDR1 SNHLY and CDR2 FYNNEI. CDR3 size: 13 residues. V lost 6 bases to trimming and J lost 4 bases, with 10 bases between them. This CDR3 reads CASSALGYNEQFF. CDR3 DNA: TGTGCCAGCAGCGCCCTAGGGTACAATGAGCAGTTCTTC.

This clone occurred once. The chain carries TRBV2 and TRBJ2-2; no definite D call. V was clipped by 7 bases and J by 5 bases, with 14 bases between them. CDR1 is SNHLY, CDR2 FYNNEI, per germline. The CDR3 covers 14 residues. The CDR3 here is CASKSSIGTGELFF. CDR3 nucleotide sequence: TGTGCCAGCAAGTCCAGCATAGGAACCGGGGAGCTGTTTTTT.

This clone was observed a handful of times. V and J are TRBV6-1 and TRBJ2-7; 7 bases are shared with TRBD1. The germline V gene encodes CDR1 MNHNS and CDR2 SASEGT. The V segment lost 10 bases and the J segment 3 bases; nucleotides outside the gene matches: 9. The CDR3 spans 13 residues. The CDR3 DNA follows: TGTGCCACACGACCGGGACAGAGCTACGAGCAGTACTTC. It encodes CATRPGQSYEQYF.

In regard to this clone: This CDR3 is missing its conserved last phenylalanine or tryptophan, likely due to a read error. The chain is built from TRBV6-5 and TRBJ1-6; D is unresolved. The CDR3 covers 14 residues. Germline V CDR1 and CDR2: MNHEY, SVGAGI. Trimming stripped 5 bases from V and 7 bases from J, with 12 bases between. CDR3 region: CASSDLRQNSPLHL. The CDR3, as DNA: TGTGCCAGCAGTGACCTAAGGCAGAATTCACCCCTCCACCTT.

This sequence joins TRBV20-1 and TRBJ2-5; no clear D gene. Trimming left V 5 bases short and J 7 bases short, with 11 bases between. Germline CDR1 is DFQATT and CDR2 is SNEGSKA (reference sequence). The CDR3 runs to 11 residues. The CDR3 loop reads CSAPDMRTQYF. The DNA for the CDR3 is TGCAGTGCTCCCGATATGAGGACCCAGTACTTC.

This sequence joins TRBV9 and TRBJ1-4; D ambiguous. The V gene's germline CDR1 is SGDLS and CDR2 YYNGEE. CDR3 length: 14 amino acids. V lost 1 base to trimming and J lost 0 bases, with 4 bases between them. The CDR3 is CASSVRATNEKLFF. The CDR3 nucleotides read TGTGCCAGCAGCGTACGGGCAACTAATGAAAAACTGTTTTTT. Complete variable domain (other parts from reference TRBV9 and TRBJ1-4): DSGVTQTPKHLITATGQRVTLRCSPRSGDLSVYWYQQSLDQGLQFLIQYYNGEERAKGNILERFSAQQFPDLHSELNLSSLELGDSALYFCASSVRATNEKLFFGSGTQLSVL.

The chain is built from TRBV11-2 and TRBJ1-3; no definite D call. Germline loops: CDR1 SGHAT, CDR2 FQNNGV. CDR3 length equals 15 residues. Trimming took 5 bases from V and 3 from J, leaving 14 bases between them. The CDR3 region has the DNA TGTGCCAGCAGCGGACGGATCGGGCTTGGAAACACCATATATTTT. Amino acids: CASSGRIGLGNTIYF.

This chain links TRBV6-5 with TRBJ2-5, with 7 bases fitting TRBD1. The last part of the DNA fits TRBJ2-7 better; the J call may be wrong. This CDR3 spans 13 amino acids. Looked up from germline, CDR1 is MNHEY and CDR2 is SVGAGI. In DNA form, the CDR3 reads TGTGCCAGCAGCTTTACAGGGGACTACGAGCAGTACTTC. This encodes CASSFTGDYEQYF.

The rearrangement uses TRBV7-5 and TRBJ2-2; no DNA check was done on the table's D call, TRBD1. TRBV7-5 constitutes a pseudogene. This CDR3 is 17 amino acids long. The CDR3 region is CVRSTYRDRLNTGELFF. The CDR3 DNA is TGTGTCAGAAGCACTTACAGGGACAGGCTAAACACCGGGGAGCTGTTTTTT.

The gene calls are TRBV7-3 and TRBJ2-1; TRBD1 aligns across 9 bases. V lost 3 bases to trimming and J lost 8 bases; unmatched junction nucleotides: 5. The CDR3 contains 14 residues. CDR1 is SGHTA and CDR2 is FQGTGA in the germline V gene. DNA of the CDR3: TGTGCCAGCAGCTTGGACAGGGGAAGGGATGAGCAGTTCTTC. Translated: CASSLDRGRDEQFF.

The gene calls are TRBV18 and TRBJ2-1, with D possibly TRBD1 on 5 matching bases. The CDR3 length is 14 residues. Germline CDR1 KGHSH, CDR2 LQKENI. The V end was cut by 3 bases, the J end by 8 bases, with 14 bases between. In DNA, the CDR3 is TGTGCCAGCTCACCGGGGCCCAATTTCCATGAGCAGTTCTTC. Translated: CASSPGPNFHEQFF.

This clone appeared a single time. This rearrangement joins TRBV15 to TRBJ1-3; D unresolved. Between the trimmed V and J ends, which lost 1 base and 2 bases, there was a span of 3 bases. Germline CDR1 and CDR2: LNHNV and YYDKDF (reference sequence). The CDR3 runs 13 residues. The CDR3 reads CATSRGPGNTIYF. For the CDR3, the DNA is TGTGCCACCAGCAGAGGCCCTGGAAACACCATATATTTT.

The chain has TRBV7-2 and TRBJ1-1; D is uncertain. CDR1 is SGHTA and CDR2 is FQGNSA in the germline V gene. V dropped 1 base and J dropped 7 bases, with 10 bases sitting between them. This CDR3 is 13 amino acids long. The chain's CDR3 is CASSLVAAGEAFF. CDR3 bases: TGTGCCAGCAGCTTAGTTGCGGCAGGTGAAGCTTTCTTT.

The rearrangement uses TRBV16 and TRBJ2-5; D not certain. In germline, CDR1 is KGHSY, CDR2 FQNENV. V lost 4 bases and J 4 bases, leaving 16 bases between the germline ends. This CDR3 has 15 residues. CDR3 bases: TGTGCCAGCAGCCCCCCCAATAAGCCACGAGAGACCCAGTACTTC. It codes for CASSPPNKPRETQYF.

V and J are TRBV11-2 and TRBJ1-5; D is unclear. Germline CDR1 SGHAT, CDR2 FQNNGV. The CDR3 loop spans 13 amino acids. V was trimmed by 3 bases and J by 4 bases, leaving 7 bases between them. CDR3 protein: CASSFSPNQPQHF. DNA for the CDR3: TGTGCCAGCAGCTTTTCCCCGAATCAGCCCCAGCATTTT.

CDR3 DNA: TGTGCCAGCAGTTCCCAGTGGGGGGGCGCGACCCAGTACTTC. This translates into CASSSQWGGATQYF. The V gene is TRBV27, the J gene TRBJ2-5, with TRBD2 as a possible D gene (7 bases). V was clipped by 4 bases and J by 7 bases, with 16 bases between them. The CDR3 is 14 amino acids. Germline-derived CDR1 and CDR2 are MNHEY and SMNVEV (reference sequence).

V is TRBV11-1 and J is TRBJ2-1, with 7 bases identical to TRBD2. The CDR3 covers 15 residues. The germline V gene encodes CDR1 SGHAT and CDR2 FQDESV (reference sequence). Unmatched junction bases numbered 12, after V lost 4 bases and J lost 9 bases. The chain's CDR3 is CASSSRDHWEGEQFF. The CDR3 DNA sequence: TGTGCCAGCAGCTCCCGGGACCACTGGGAGGGTGAGCAGTTCTTC.

This sequence joins TRBV28 and TRBJ2-7; 9 bases match TRBD1. V shed 2 bases, J shed 3 bases, and the junction held 8 bases outside the gene matches. Germline CDR1 and CDR2: MDHEN and SYDVKM. The CDR3 sequence is 16 residues long. DNA for the CDR3: TGTGCCAGCAGTTTACCAAACCGGGGACAGGGCTACGAGCAGTACTTC. Its translation: CASSLPNRGQGYEQYF.

The chain recombines TRBV19 with TRBJ2-4; D uncertain. V was clipped by 5 bases and J by 6 bases, with 14 bases between them. Germline V lookup: CDR1 LNHDA, CDR2 SQIVND (reference sequence). The CDR3 covers 14 residues. CDR3 in DNA: TGTGCCAGTAGTCCGGATGGCAAAGGAAACATTCAGTACTTC. Its protein is CASSPDGKGNIQYF. The full variable domain, completed using reference TRBV19 and TRBJ2-4, is DGGITQSPKYLFRKEGQNVTLSCEQNLNHDAMYWYRQDPGQGLRLIYYSQIVNDFQKGDIAEGYSVSREKKESFPLTVTSAQKNPTAFYLCASSPDGKGNIQYFGAGTRLSVL.

The chain carries TRBV2 and TRBJ1-1; D unclear. The germline V gene encodes CDR1 SNHLY and CDR2 FYNNEI. Trimming removed 4 bases at V and 4 bases at J, with 13 bases between. This CDR3 is built from 14 residues. This CDR3 reads CASSGEALGTEAFF. CDR3 sequence (DNA): TGTGCCAGCAGTGGAGAGGCCCTGGGCACTGAAGCTTTCTTT.

The genes are TRBV5-1 and TRBJ2-1, with D maybe TRBD2 (7 bases). CDR1 and CDR2 from the germline V gene are SGHRS and YFSETQ. V gave up 0 bases and J gave up 8 bases, with 15 bases separating them. The CDR3 length is 15 residues. In DNA, the CDR3 is TGCGCCAGCAGCTTGGTGGGGGGGCCTTCCGATGAGCAGTTCTTC. Translation: CASSLVGGPSDEQFF.

The chain joins TRBV5-1 to TRBJ2-3; D is undetermined. Germline V gene lookup returns CDR1 SGHRS and CDR2 YFSETQ. The V and J ends lost 2 bases and 4 bases respectively, with 5 bases between them. CDR3 length: 12 amino acids. CDR3 sequence reads: CASSLDPDTQYF. The CDR3 DNA reads TGCGCCAGCAGCTTAGACCCAGATACGCAGTATTTT.